The 18 T cell receptor beta chains below come from one sample, sequenced in a study of long-term antiretroviral therapy in people with HIV. Researchers ran immunoSEQ v3.0 at survey level. Sequenced by immunoSEQ multiplex PCR; TCRdb stores in-frame clones only, minus some. This repertoire shows under 20,000 clones, more than 65% found once; its top ten account for about 6.8%. The sequencing used unsorted PBMCs, collected at the start of antiretroviral therapy, before treatment. The source of these receptors is a man younger than 35 with HIV.

This sequence joins TRBV2 and TRBJ2-7; D is possibly TRBD1 (5 bases). V was clipped by 9 bases and J by 0 bases, with 9 bases between them. Germline assignment: CDR1 SNHLY and CDR2 FYNNEI. The CDR3 spans 12 residues. The CDR3 region is CASEDSSYEQYF. CDR3 in DNA: TGTGCCAGTGAAGACAGCTCCTACGAGCAGTACTTC.

This rearrangement joins TRBV5-1 to TRBJ2-7; 9 nucleotides line up with TRBD1. The CDR3 spans 13 residues. The germline gives CDR1 SGHRS, CDR2 YFSETQ. V shed 7 bases and J 4 bases; nucleotides not matched to a gene: 6. The CDR3, as DNA: TGCGCCAGCGGAGTCGACAGGGGGTACGAGCAGTACTTC. Its translation: CASGVDRGYEQYF.

V is TRBV7-2 and J is TRBJ2-7; D remains unclear. Trimming took off 2 bases at V and 6 bases at J, with 14 bases between the two ends. The CDR3 loop spans 14 amino acids. Germline V CDR1 and CDR2: SGHTA, FQGNSA. CDR3 amino acids: CASSLKWSTSEQYF. The CDR3 DNA follows: TGTGCCAGCAGCTTAAAATGGTCTACATCCGAGCAGTACTTC.

The CDR3 region is CASSVTGTRSSYEQYF. DNA of the CDR3: TGTGCCAGCAGCGTCACCGGGACACGATCCTCCTACGAGCAGTACTTC. The chain combines TRBV13 with TRBJ2-7; maybe TRBD1 (6 bases). Germline V gene data show CDR1 as PRHDT and CDR2 as FYEKMQ (reference sequence). The CDR3 has 16 amino acids. Trimming took off 5 bases at V and 0 bases at J, with 17 bases between the two ends.

The chain recombines TRBV30 with TRBJ2-7; D is perhaps TRBD2 (5 bases). Germline V gene data show CDR1 as GTSNPN and CDR2 as SVGIG (reference sequence). The CDR3 length is 12 residues. V was shortened by 3 bases and J by 3 bases, with 9 bases between the two germline ends. The CDR3 coding sequence is TGTGCCTGGAGAAGCCGGGACTACGAGCAGTACTTC. Residues: CAWRSRDYEQYF.

There are a few counts of this clone. V usage is TRBV19 and J usage is TRBJ2-7; 11 positions match TRBD2. This CDR3 is built from 15 residues. With 5 bases clipped from V and 6 bases from J, the junction kept 9 bases outside the gene matches. Germline V gives CDR1 LNHDA, CDR2 SQIVND (reference sequence). CDR3 nucleotides: TGTGCCAGTAGTTTTGGGACTAGCGGAACTGGCGAGCAGTACTTC. It is translated as CASSFGTSGTGEQYF.

The chain combines TRBV11-2 with TRBJ2-2; TRBD1 matches at 7 bases. V was clipped by 4 bases and J by 6 bases; unmatched bases: 2. Germline CDR1 reads SGHAT; CDR2 reads FQNNGV. The length of the CDR3 is 13 residues. CDR3 DNA sequence: TGTGCCAGCAGCTCTACAGGGGCCGGGGAGCTGTTTTTT. This encodes CASSSTGAGELFF.

This chain links TRBV19 with TRBJ2-7, with 11 bases that match TRBD2. The CDR3 runs 16 residues. CDR1 is LNHDA, CDR2 SQIVND, per germline (reference sequence). V lost 5 bases to trimming and J lost 0 bases; unmatched junction nucleotides: 6. The CDR3 loop reads CASSHPLAGGSYEQYF. CDR3 nucleotide sequence: TGTGCCAGTAGTCACCCCCTAGCGGGGGGCTCCTACGAGCAGTACTTC.

The V gene is TRBV28, the J gene TRBJ2-1; either TRBD1 or TRBD2 may fit D (6 bases each). Trimming stripped 8 bases from V and 10 bases from J, with 18 bases between. CDR3 size: 13 residues. The germline V gene encodes CDR1 MDHEN and CDR2 SYDVKM. CDR3 loop: CASLNTGRLEQFF. The DNA of the CDR3 is TGTGCCAGCCTCAATACAGGGAGGCTCGAGCAGTTCTTC.

The rearrangement links TRBV5-4 to TRBJ2-7; 11 bases match TRBD2. Germline loops: CDR1 SGHNT, CDR2 YYREEE (reference sequence). After removal of 2 bases from V and 3 bases from J, the junction contained 4 bases not matched to a gene. The CDR3 sequence is 15 residues long. The CDR3 DNA reads TGTGCCAGCAGCTTACTAGCGGGAGAAAACTACGAGCAGTACTTC. Translating it yields CASSLLAGENYEQYF.

CDR3 in DNA: TGTGCCAGCAGTGCCGGGACACATACCCCTTACGAGCAGTACTTC. Its translation is CASSAGTHTPYEQYF. The V call is TRBV25-1, the J call TRBJ2-7; the D gene is possibly TRBD1 (6 bases). The CDR3 covers 15 residues. The germline V gene has CDR1 MGHDK and CDR2 SYGVNS. V was clipped by 4 bases and J by 4 bases, with 17 bases between them.

This sequence joins TRBV30 and TRBJ2-2; 7 nucleotides match TRBD1. The length of the CDR3 is 15 residues. Looked up from germline, CDR1 is GTSNPN and CDR2 is SVGIG (reference sequence). V trimming: 5 bases; J trimming: 0 bases; junction bases outside the gene matches: 6. In nucleotides, the CDR3 is TGTGCCTGGGGTGGGGGACAGCCGAACACCGGGGAGCTGTTTTTT. Translation gives CAWGGGQPNTGELFF.

The chain is built from TRBV27 and TRBJ2-4, with D unclear. The V end lost 4 bases, the J end lost 6 bases, and 10 bases lay between the germline ends. Germline assignment: CDR1 MNHEY and CDR2 SMNVEV (reference sequence). The CDR3 has 13 residues. The CDR3 DNA reads as TGTGCCAGCAGTTCCAGTTCTTCAAACATTCAGTACTTC. It yields the protein CASSSSSSNIQYF.

The chain combines TRBV19 with TRBJ1-2, with D tentatively TRBD1 (5 bases). The CDR3 is 13 amino acids. V was pared by 9 bases and J by 0 bases, with 11 bases between. From germline, CDR1 is LNHDA and CDR2 SQIVND (reference sequence). CDR3 sequence (DNA): TGTGCCAGCACACAGGTAGCTAACTATGGCTACACCTTC. Translated: CASTQVANYGYTF.

The V gene is TRBV28, the J gene TRBJ1-2; TRBD1 aligns across 7 bases. Germline values: CDR1 MDHEN, CDR2 SYDVKM. CDR3 length: 14 amino acids. V was clipped by 5 bases and J by 0 bases; unmatched bases: 3. The CDR3 nucleotides read TGTGCCAGCAGTATAGGACAGGCTAACTATGGCTACACCTTC. Encoded protein: CASSIGQANYGYTF.

V and J are TRBV15 and TRBJ2-7; 10 bases are shared with TRBD1. This CDR3 region has 16 residues. V lost 1 base and J lost 4; bases outside the gene matches: 7. Germline CDR1 LNHNV, CDR2 YYDKDF (reference sequence). CDR3 coding DNA: TGTGCCACCAGCAGAGTGGCCGGGACAGGGGAGTACGAGCAGTACTTC. The encoded protein is CATSRVAGTGEYEQYF.

In this sample, this clone turned up a few times. The J gene is TRBJ1-5, the V gene TRBV25-1, with unresolved D. The CDR3 length is 15 residues. V was cut by 4 bases and J by 2 bases, with 12 bases left in between. Germline CDR1 and CDR2: MGHDK and SYGVNS. CDR3 DNA sequence: TGTGCCAGCAGTGGGAATCGCGGGGGCAATCAGCCCCAGCATTTT. As protein: CASSGNRGGNQPQHF.

V and J are TRBV27 and TRBJ1-2; D is possibly TRBD1 (5 bases). The V gene lost 4 bases and the J gene lost 4 bases, with 16 bases spanning the gap. Per germline, CDR1 MNHEY and CDR2 SMNVEV (reference sequence). The CDR3 runs 15 residues. The CDR3 is CASSYQGSAGYGYTF. The CDR3 bases are TGTGCCAGCAGTTACCAGGGCTCTGCAGGCTATGGCTACACCTTC.